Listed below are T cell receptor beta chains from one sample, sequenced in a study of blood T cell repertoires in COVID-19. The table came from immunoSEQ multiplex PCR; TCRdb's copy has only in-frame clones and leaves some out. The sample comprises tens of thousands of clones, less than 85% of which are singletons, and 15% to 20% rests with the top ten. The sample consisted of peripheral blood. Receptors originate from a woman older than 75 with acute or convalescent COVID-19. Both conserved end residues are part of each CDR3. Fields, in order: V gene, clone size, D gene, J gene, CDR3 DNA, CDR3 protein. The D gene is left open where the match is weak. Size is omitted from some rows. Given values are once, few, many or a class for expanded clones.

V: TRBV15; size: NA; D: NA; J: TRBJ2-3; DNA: TGTGCCACCAGCAGAGCTAGGACAGATACGCAGTATTTT; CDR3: CATSRARTDTQYF
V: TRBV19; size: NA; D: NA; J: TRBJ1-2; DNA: TGTGCCAGTAGTATAGGGGTGAGAGTGTCCGCGGGCGGCTACACCTTC; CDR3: CASSIGVRVSAGGYTF
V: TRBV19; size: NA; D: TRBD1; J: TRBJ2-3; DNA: TGTGCCAGCGAATCGGGACAGGTCACAGATACGCAGTATTTT; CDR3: CASESGQVTDTQYF
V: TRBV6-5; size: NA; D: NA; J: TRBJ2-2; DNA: TGTGCCAGCAAGGCGGGGACGGGCCCCGGGGAGCTGTTTTTT; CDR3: CASKAGTGPGELFF
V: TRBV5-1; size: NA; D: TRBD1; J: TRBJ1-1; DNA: TGCGCCAGCAGCCCGCCGGGACAGATGAACACTGAAGCTTTCTTT; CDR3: CASSPPGQMNTEAFF
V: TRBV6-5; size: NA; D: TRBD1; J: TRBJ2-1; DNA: TGTGCCAGCAGACGACAGGGGCCCAACAATGAGCAGTTCTTC; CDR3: CASRRQGPNNEQFF
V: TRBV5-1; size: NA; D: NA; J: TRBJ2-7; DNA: TGCGCCAGCAGCTATCAGGCCAACTACGAGCAGTACTTC; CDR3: CASSYQANYEQYF
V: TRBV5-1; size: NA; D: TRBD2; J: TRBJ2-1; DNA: TGCGCCAGCAGCCGAGCGGGAGGGGGAATGGATGAGCAGTTCTTC; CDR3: CASSRAGGGMDEQFF
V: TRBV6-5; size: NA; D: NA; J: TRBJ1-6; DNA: TGTGCCAGCTCCCTTGGGCGTGCCCTCCACTTT; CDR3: CASSLGRALHF
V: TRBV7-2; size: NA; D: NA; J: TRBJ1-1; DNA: TGTGCCAGCAGCTTATTTACAGGGTTAAAAACTGAAGCTTTCTTT; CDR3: CASSLFTGLKTEAFF
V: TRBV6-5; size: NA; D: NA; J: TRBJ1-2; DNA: TGTGCCAGCAGAGGGCAGGGTAGGAACTATGGCTACACCTTC; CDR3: CASRGQGRNYGYTF
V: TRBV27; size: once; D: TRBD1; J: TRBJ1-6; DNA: TGTGCCAGCAGTTTAAGGGGGACAGCTGATTCACCCCTCCACTTT; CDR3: CASSLRGTADSPLHF
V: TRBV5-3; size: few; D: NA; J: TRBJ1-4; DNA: TGTGCCAGAAAACCGCGGGGGGATGAAAAACTGTTTTTT; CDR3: CARKPRGDEKLFF
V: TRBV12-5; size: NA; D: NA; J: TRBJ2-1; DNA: TGTGCTAGTGTCGGAGGGCAGGGATACAATGAGCAGTTCTTC; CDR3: CASVGGQGYNEQFF
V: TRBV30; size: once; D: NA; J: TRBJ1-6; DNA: TGTGCCTGGACGCCGGGAGTGTTCTCTAATTCACCCCTCCACTTT; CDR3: CAWTPGVFSNSPLHF
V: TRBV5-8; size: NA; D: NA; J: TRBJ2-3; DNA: TGTGCCAGCAGCAACCCGGGGAACACAGATACGCAGTATTTT; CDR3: CASSNPGNTDTQYF
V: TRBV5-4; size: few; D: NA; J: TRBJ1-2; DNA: TGTGCCAGCAGCACATGGGGTTCGCAGGGAACGGGCTACACCTTC; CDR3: CASSTWGSQGTGYTF
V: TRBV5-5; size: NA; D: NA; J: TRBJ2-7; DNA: TGTGCCAGCAGCTTGGAGGCAGGGGCATACTACGAGCAGTACTTC; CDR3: CASSLEAGAYYEQYF
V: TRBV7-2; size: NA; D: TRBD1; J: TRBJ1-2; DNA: TGTGCCAGCAGCCCGGACAGGTTTGGCTACACCTTC; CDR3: CASSPDRFGYTF
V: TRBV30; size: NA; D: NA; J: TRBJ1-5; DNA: TGTGCCTGGAGTGTACGGGGGGGCAATCAGCCCCAGCATTTT; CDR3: CAWSVRGGNQPQHF
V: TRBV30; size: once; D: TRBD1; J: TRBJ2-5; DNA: TGTGCCTGTGGGACAGGGTTGGAAGAGACCCAGTACTTC; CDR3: CACGTGLEETQYF
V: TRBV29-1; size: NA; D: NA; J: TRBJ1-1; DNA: TGCAGCCTCAAGGTCGGAGGGCCCACTGAAGCTTTCTTT; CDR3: CSLKVGGPTEAFF
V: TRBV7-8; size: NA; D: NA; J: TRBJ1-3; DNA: TGTGCCAGCAGCTTCCTTAAGGGGTCTGGAAACACCATATATTTT; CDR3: CASSFLKGSGNTIYF